This is a list of T cell receptor beta chains from one sample in a study of blood T cell repertoires in COVID-19. TCRdb's copy holds only in-frame clones and misses some; the assay was immunoSEQ multiplex PCR. The table records 150,000 to 200,000 clones, almost 80% of them present only once. The sequenced material came from PBMCs or T cells enriched from blood (not recorded which). These receptors came from a woman aged 45-65 years who had recovered from COVID-19. The CDR3 runs from the conserved cysteine through the conserved F or W. The D gene is left open where the match is weak. Some rows mark clone size as missing; the rest say once, few, many or name a class of expanded clone.

V gene	CDR3 length	D gene	J gene	clone size	CDR3 DNA	CDR3 protein
TRBV7-9	17	NA	TRBJ2-6	NA	TGTGCCAGCAGAATTCTCCGTTTCTCCTCTGGGGCCAACGTCCTGACTTTC	CASRILRFSSGANVLTF
TRBV6-5	15	TRBD2	TRBJ2-7	NA	TGTGCCAGCAGCCGGACTAGCGGACTCTCCTACGAGCAGTACTTC	CASSRTSGLSYEQYF
TRBV28	19	TRBD2	TRBJ2-3	NA	TGTGCCAGCAGTTTAAGTGGGCTAGCGGGAGGAACAAGCACAGATACGCAGTATTTT	CASSLSGLAGGTSTDTQYF
TRBV30	13	TRBD2	TRBJ2-5	once	TGTGCCTGGGCCGGGACTAGTCAAGAGACCCAGTACTTC	CAWAGTSQETQYF
TRBV19	13	NA	TRBJ1-5	NA	TGTGCCAGCCAGGGGATTAGCAATCAGCCCCAGCATTTT	CASQGISNQPQHF
TRBV28	16	TRBD1	TRBJ2-5	NA	TGTGCCAGCACCCTTCCCGGACAGGGAACCCAAGAGACCCAGTACTTC	CASTLPGQGTQETQYF
TRBV28	17	TRBD1	TRBJ1-5	NA	TGTGCCAGCAGCCCGCGGCCCGGGACAGGGGGAGGTCAGCCCCAGCATTTT	CASSPRPGTGGGQPQHF
TRBV28	12	TRBD2	TRBJ2-3	few	TGTGCCAGCTCCGTAGCGGGAGGTACGCAGTATTTT	CASSVAGGTQYF
TRBV7-3	13	NA	TRBJ2-3	NA	TGTGCCAGCAGCGGGGACTTAACAGATACGCAGTATTTT	CASSGDLTDTQYF
TRBV28	14	NA	TRBJ2-5	once	TGTGCCAGCAGACATACAGGAGCCCAAGAGACCCAGTACTTC	CASRHTGAQETQYF
TRBV19	13	TRBD1	TRBJ2-2	NA	TGTGCCAGTAGTTACCAGGGGGCCGGGGAGCTGTTTTTT	CASSYQGAGELFF
TRBV10-3	15	TRBD2	TRBJ2-7	NA	TGTGCCATCAGTGGGAGCGGGAGGGCATCCTACGAGCAGTACTTC	CAISGSGRASYEQYF
TRBV21-1	12	NA	TRBJ2-7	NA	TGTGCCAGCCCCAGGGCGGGGACCGAGCAGTACTTC	CASPRAGTEQYF
TRBV7-2	15	NA	TRBJ1-2	once	TGTGCCAGCAGCTTAGGGGGGCGGACTGCGTATGGCTACACCTTC	CASSLGGRTAYGYTF
TRBV28	14	NA	TRBJ1-5	NA	TGTGCCAGCAAGACCCACAGGGCGGATCAGCCCCAGCATTTT	CASKTHRADQPQHF
TRBV19	14	TRBD1	TRBJ1-1	NA	TGTGCCAGCCGGAAACCGGGGACAGGGGGGGAAGCTTTCTTT	CASRKPGTGGEAFF